This TCR beta chain is from a study of blood T cell repertoires in COVID-19. The table came from immunoSEQ multiplex PCR; TCRdb's copy has only in-frame clones and leaves some out. Of fewer than 350,000 clones detected, more than 80% appear once; the ten largest clones hold approximately 7.5%. The material sequenced was peripheral blood. The clonotype was recovered from a woman under 40 with COVID-19, enrolled during active disease.

Here the CDR3 reads CASSFGQLYEQYF. CDR3 nucleotide sequence: TGTGCCAGCAGTTTCGGACAGCTCTACGAGCAGTACTTC. V usage is TRBV28 and J usage is TRBJ2-7; D possibly corresponds to TRBD1 (6 bases). The CDR3 is 13 residues long. Trimming took 3 bases from V and 3 from J, leaving 9 bases between them. Germline values: CDR1 MDHEN, CDR2 SYDVKM. Filled out from reference TRBV28 and TRBJ2-7, the complete variable domain reads DVKVTQSSRYLVKRTGEKVFLECVQDMDHENMFWYRQDPGLGLRLIYFSYDVKMKEKGDIPEGYSVSREKKERFSLILESASTNQTSMYLCASSFGQLYEQYFGPGTRLTVT.